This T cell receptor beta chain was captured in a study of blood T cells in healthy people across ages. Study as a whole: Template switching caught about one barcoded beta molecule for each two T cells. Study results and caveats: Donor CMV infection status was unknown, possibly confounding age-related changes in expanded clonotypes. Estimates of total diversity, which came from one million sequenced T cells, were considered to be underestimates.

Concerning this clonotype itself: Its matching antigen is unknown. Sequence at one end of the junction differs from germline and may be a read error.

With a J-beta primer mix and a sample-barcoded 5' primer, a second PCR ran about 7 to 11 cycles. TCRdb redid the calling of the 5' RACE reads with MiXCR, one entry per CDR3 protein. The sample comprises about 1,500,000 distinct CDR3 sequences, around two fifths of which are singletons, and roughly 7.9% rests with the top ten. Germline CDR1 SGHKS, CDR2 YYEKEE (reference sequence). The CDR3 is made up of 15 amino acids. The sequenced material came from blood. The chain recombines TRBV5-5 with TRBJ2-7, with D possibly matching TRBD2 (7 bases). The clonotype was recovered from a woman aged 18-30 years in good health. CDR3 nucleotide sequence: TGTACCAGCAGCTTGGAGGGGGGGCTCTCCTACGAGCAGTACTTC. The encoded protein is CTSSLEGGLSYEQYF.